These 23 T cell receptor beta chains were all obtained from the same sample, sequenced in a study of T cell responses to AZD1222 COVID-19 vaccine. TCRdb's copy holds only in-frame clones and misses some; the assay was immunoSEQ multiplex PCR. Here the sample spans approximately 200,000 clones, 91% being singletons. The starting material was peripheral blood, obtained 28 days after the second AZD1222 dose. All receptors come from an adult who received the AZD1222 COVID-19 vaccine.

The chain carries TRBV7-3 and TRBJ1-1, with unresolved D. Between the trimmed V and J ends, which lost 2 bases and 9 bases, there was a span of 10 bases. The CDR3 covers 12 residues. The germline gives CDR1 SGHTA, CDR2 FQGTGA. CDR3 nucleotides: TGTGCCAGCAGCTTAGGAACTGGGCAAGCTTTCTTT. This sequence encodes CASSLGTGQAFF.

The chain uses TRBV28 and TRBJ1-2; unclear D gene. CDR1 and CDR2 (germline): MDHEN, SYDVKM. This CDR3 has 14 residues. The V end lost 8 bases, the J end lost 8 bases, and 21 bases lay between the germline ends. The DNA of the CDR3 is TGTGCCAGCGGTACGGGCAGCCGATCAGAGGGCTACACCTTC. Amino acid sequence: CASGTGSRSEGYTF.

This chain connects TRBV4-2 to TRBJ2-3; tentative D call: TRBD2 (6 bases). Looked up from germline, CDR1 is LGHNA and CDR2 is YNFKEQ. V lost 4 bases and J lost 5, with 13 bases in between. There are 14 residues in the CDR3. CDR3 sequence reads: CASSPSVVGDTQYF. CDR3 nucleotide sequence: TGTGCCAGCAGCCCTAGCGTAGTGGGAGATACGCAGTATTTT.

This chain links TRBV27 with TRBJ1-1; TRBD1 is a possible D gene (5 bases). CDR3 length: 12 amino acids. The germline V and J ends were trimmed by 6 bases and 3 bases, with 8 bases remaining between them. Germline assignment: CDR1 MNHEY and CDR2 SMNVEV (reference sequence). In DNA form, the CDR3 reads TGTGCCAGCAGGAGGGGTCACACTGAAGCTTTCTTT. This codes for CASRRGHTEAFF.

The V and J genes are TRBV3-1 (or the pseudogene TRBV3-2) and TRBJ1-5; D unresolved. Germline values: CDR1 LGHDT, CDR2 YNNKEL (reference sequence). The CDR3 length is 15 residues. V was trimmed by 0 bases and J by 2 bases, leaving 8 bases between them. The CDR3 DNA sequence: TGTGCCAGCAGCCAAGATCTTGTAGGCAATCAGCCCCAGCATTTT. Its protein product is CASSQDLVGNQPQHF.

The sample holds a few counts of this clone. V and J are TRBV11-3 and TRBJ2-5; no definite D call. CDR3 size: 15 residues. The V and J ends lost 6 bases and 4 bases respectively, with 18 bases between them. CDR1 and CDR2 (germline): SGHNT, YENEEA. The CDR3 DNA reads TGTGCCAGCAGTCCTGGGCTTGAGTTAAGAGAGACCCAGTACTTC. This sequence encodes CASSPGLELRETQYF.

V is TRBV7-9 and J is TRBJ2-3; TRBD2 matches at 14 bases. The V segment lost 5 bases and the J segment 4 bases; nucleotides outside the gene matches: 8. This CDR3 is 17 amino acids long. Germline V gives CDR1 SEHNR, CDR2 FQNEAQ (reference sequence). Here the CDR3 DNA reads TGTGCCAGCAGCCCTGGGACTAGCGGGAGTATCCCAGATACGCAGTATTTT. It yields the protein CASSPGTSGSIPDTQYF.

The chain couples TRBV7-8 to TRBJ2-1; TRBD2 matches at 9 bases. The CDR3 sequence is 17 residues long. J gave up 10 bases and V 1 base, and 14 bases lay outside the gene matches. The germline gives CDR1 SGHVS, CDR2 FQNEAQ. CDR3 in amino acids: CASSLGAGTSSVSEQFF. As DNA, the CDR3 is TGTGCCAGCAGCTTAGGAGCCGGGACTAGCTCAGTGAGCGAGCAGTTCTTC.

The V call is TRBV28, the J call TRBJ1-5, with 8 bases matching TRBD1. V was pared by 1 base and J by 6 bases, with 5 bases of the junction left unmatched. The CDR3 totals 15 residues. CDR1 is MDHEN, CDR2 SYDVKM, per germline. CDR3 sequence reads: CASSLLDRAAQPQHF. DNA for the CDR3: TGTGCCAGCAGTTTATTGGACAGGGCAGCTCAGCCCCAGCATTTT.

The chain is built from TRBV4-2 and TRBJ1-4; 8 positions agree with TRBD1. V lost 1 base, J lost 7 bases, and 5 bases stayed unmatched. The CDR3 sequence is 15 residues long. The germline gives CDR1 LGHNA, CDR2 YNFKEQ. The CDR3 sequence is CASSQGGQVAEKLFF. CDR3 coding DNA: TGTGCCAGCAGCCAAGGGGGACAGGTGGCTGAAAAACTGTTTTTT.

CDR3 sequence reads: CATRTGGDEKLFF. CDR3 DNA: TGTGCCACCAGGACAGGGGGAGACGAAAAACTGTTTTTT. This chain connects TRBV15 to TRBJ1-4, with 9 bases that match TRBD1. The ends lost 6 bases at V and 8 bases at J; junction bases unmatched: 4. Germline CDR1 reads LNHNV; CDR2 reads YYDKDF (reference sequence). This CDR3 has 13 residues.

This sequence joins TRBV9 and TRBJ1-2; 7 bases line up with TRBD1. The CDR3 totals 14 residues. Looked up from germline, CDR1 is SGDLS and CDR2 is YYNGEE. V shed 4 bases, J shed 6 bases, and the junction held 9 bases outside the gene matches. CDR3 nucleotide sequence: TGTGCCAGCAGCAAAACAGGGGTGGTGGATGGCTACACCTTC. Its protein is CASSKTGVVDGYTF.

Comment on this clone: Other nucleotide sequences from this sample produce the same CDR3. V is TRBV4-1 and J is TRBJ2-7, with 10 bases matching TRBD2. J gave up 0 bases and V 3 bases, and 2 bases lay outside the gene matches. The CDR3 runs 15 residues. Germline lookup yields CDR1 MGHRA and CDR2 YSYEKL. CDR3 sequence: CASSHGLADSYEQYF. The CDR3 DNA reads as TGCGCCAGCAGCCATGGACTAGCGGACTCCTACGAGCAGTACTTC.

CDR3 sequence (DNA): TGTGCCAGCAGTGACCACAGGAATGAGCAGTTCTTC. This gives the protein CASSDHRNEQFF. The chain is built from TRBV6-1 and TRBJ2-1, with D possibly TRBD1 on 5 matching bases. The CDR3 spans 12 residues. CDR1 is MNHNS, CDR2 SASEGT, per germline. Between the trimmed V and J ends, which lost 3 bases and 7 bases, there was a span of 7 bases.

CDR3 region: CASSAGNGYTF. CDR3 DNA: TGTGCCAGCAGCGCTGGAAATGGCTACACCTTC. The V gene is TRBV9, the J gene TRBJ1-2, with D unresolved. The CDR3 extends over 11 amino acids. Trimming left V 3 bases short and J 6 bases short, with 6 bases between. Germline V gene lookup returns CDR1 SGDLS and CDR2 YYNGEE.

CDR3 in amino acids: CASRGSTGGSTEAFF. The DNA for the CDR3 is TGTGCCAGCAGGGGCTCTACAGGGGGAAGCACTGAAGCTTTCTTT. The genes are TRBV28 and TRBJ1-1, with 8 bases that match TRBD1. V was clipped by 6 bases and J by 4 bases; unmatched bases: 10. Germline V gives CDR1 MDHEN, CDR2 SYDVKM. This CDR3 is built from 15 residues. Variable domain in full (rest from reference TRBV28 and TRBJ1-1): DVKVTQSSRYLVKRTGEKVFLECVQDMDHENMFWYRQDPGLGLRLIYFSYDVKMKEKGDIPEGYSVSREKKERFSLILESASTNQTSMYLCASRGSTGGSTEAFFGQGTRLTVV.

The chain has TRBV18 and TRBJ2-5; tentative D call: TRBD1 (5 bases). Germline V CDR1 and CDR2: KGHSH, LQKENI. Trimming took off 2 bases at V and 5 bases at J, with 12 bases between the two ends. The CDR3 contains 14 residues. This CDR3 is CASSPVRQIETQYF. CDR3 nucleotide sequence: TGTGCCAGCTCACCAGTAAGACAGATCGAGACCCAGTACTTC.

The V call is TRBV5-1, the J call TRBJ1-2, with 9 bases aligning to TRBD1. CDR1 and CDR2 from the germline V gene are SGHRS and YFSETQ. The CDR3 consists of 16 residues. The ends lost 5 bases at V and 4 bases at J; junction bases unmatched: 12. The CDR3: CASSSGGQGRSYGYTF. In DNA form, the CDR3 reads TGCGCCAGCAGTTCGGGCGGACAGGGGCGAAGCTATGGCTACACCTTC.

The chain employs TRBV4-2 and TRBJ1-5; D unclear. The CDR3 totals 16 residues. V lost 3 bases, J lost 5 bases, and 17 bases lay in between. Germline V CDR1 and CDR2: LGHNA, YNFKEQ. The DNA for the CDR3 is TGTGCCAGCAGCCATTTCCTTAACACCGGGGATCAGCCCCAGCATTTT. Its protein product is CASSHFLNTGDQPQHF.

The chain carries TRBV7-9 and TRBJ1-6; 8 nucleotides match TRBD1. The ends lost 2 bases at V and 10 bases at J; junction bases unmatched: 7. The CDR3 covers 15 residues. Germline CDR1 is SEHNR and CDR2 is FQNEAQ (reference sequence). CDR3 nucleotides: TGTGCCAGCAGCTTAACAGGGGGGCTTAGGTCACCCCTCCACTTT. Amino acid sequence: CASSLTGGLRSPLHF.

CDR3 sequence: CASSNTGTSGSPNEQYF. CDR3 nucleotides: TGCGCCAGCAGTAACACCGGGACTAGCGGGAGCCCAAACGAGCAGTACTTC. J is TRBJ2-7 and V is TRBV4-1; 14 bases are shared with TRBD2. From germline, CDR1 is MGHRA and CDR2 YSYEKL. V shed 6 bases and J 5 bases; nucleotides not matched to a gene: 12. The CDR3 length is 17 residues.

In this sample, this clone turned up once. This chain uses TRBV10-3 with TRBJ1-2; D might be TRBD1 (5 bases). CDR1 is ENHRY and CDR2 is SYGVKD in the germline V gene. Trimming removed 4 bases from V and 4 bases from J, with 10 bases in between. The length of the CDR3 is 13 residues. The CDR3 sequence: CAISVDSVYGYTF. Here the CDR3 DNA reads TGTGCCATCAGTGTCGACAGCGTCTATGGCTACACCTTC.

With regard to this clone: One end of the junction varies from germline; a read error may be responsible. The same CDR3 can be traced to other DNA sequences in this sample. DNA of the CDR3: TGTGCCAGCAGCCCGGTCCCCCCGGAGGAGCAGTACTTT. Translated, it gives CASSPVPPEEQYF. The V call is TRBV9, the J call TRBJ2-7; perhaps TRBD2 as D (5 bases). This CDR3 is 13 amino acids long. CDR1 SGDLS and CDR2 YYNGEE come from the germline V gene.